The clone carrying this T cell receptor (beta chain) was counted many times. The CDR3 covers 14 residues. Germline trimming cut 3 bases from V and 0 bases from J; bases unmatched to any gene: 1. The germline CDR1 and CDR2 sequences are DFQATT and SNEGSKA (reference sequence). These data come from a study of T cells in Graves' hyperthyroidism and ophthalmopathy. Study in general: Peripheral blood was drawn at first diagnosis, prior to all treatment.

Diagnostic assessment was based on clinical symptoms, serum thyroxine and TRAb, thyroid ultrasound and orbital computed tomography. Isolation of PBMCs was performed on about 9.9 ml fresh peripheral blood. RNA transcripts yielded amplified TCR beta CDR3 regions. TCR CDR3 regions were first amplified by RT-PCR with HTBI primers. TCRdb re-derived calls from the multiplex PCR reads in MiXCR, one entry per CDR3 protein. Seen here are around 100,000 distinct CDR3 sequences, about 45% observed once, and the top ten hold roughly 24%. Sequencing was performed on blood. The sequence was collected from a man aged 40-49 years with Graves' hyperthyroidism. This chain joins TRBV20-1 and TRBJ2-1; 8 bases agree with TRBD2. As DNA, the CDR3 is TGCAGTGCTAGCGGGGGGGCCTCCTACAATGAGCAGTTCTTC. Translated, it gives CSASGGASYNEQFF.